One and the same sample provided the 29 T cell receptor beta chains below, sequenced in a study of T cells in tuberculosis. Clones were read by immunoSEQ multiplex PCR, and TCRdb kept only the in-frame ones, dropping some. This sample has tens of thousands of clones, with around 90% found just once. Cells were sorted from thawed PBMC rested overnight and stained with GMM-loaded CD1B tetramer, viability dye and anti-CD3. The CD1B tetramers carried C32 glucose monomycolate purified from Rhodococcus equi. The sequencing sample was made of CD1b-GMM tetramer-negative cells sorted from PBMCs. The receptors here all came from an adult woman with latent tuberculosis.

The chain employs TRBV13 and TRBJ2-2, with 14 bases fitting TRBD2. Germline V gene data show CDR1 as PRHDT and CDR2 as FYEKMQ (reference sequence). With 3 bases clipped from V and 6 bases from J, the junction kept 3 bases outside the gene matches. The CDR3 extends over 16 amino acids. DNA of the CDR3: TGTGCCAGCAGCTTGGGACTAGCGGGGGCCCCCGGGGAGCTGTTTTTT. Protein product: CASSLGLAGAPGELFF. Variable domain in full (rest from reference TRBV13 and TRBJ2-2): AAGVIQSPRHLIKEKRETATLKCYPIPRHDTVYWYQQGPGQDPQFLISFYEKMQSDKGSIPDRFSAQQFSDYHSELNMSSLELGDSALYFCASSLGLAGAPGELFFGEGSRLTVL.

The rearrangement uses TRBV10-3 and TRBJ1-6; 10 positions agree with TRBD1. Trimming at V came to 0 bases and at J to 7 bases, leaving 0 bases not matched to a gene. This CDR3 contains 15 residues. The germline V gene has CDR1 ENHRY and CDR2 SYGVKD. CDR3 in amino acids: CAISESGQGNSPLHF. The CDR3 DNA follows: TGTGCCATCAGTGAGTCGGGACAGGGGAATTCACCCCTCCACTTT.

This sequence joins TRBV2 and TRBJ1-3, with 7 bases fitting TRBD1. The V gene's germline CDR1 is SNHLY and CDR2 FYNNEI. The CDR3 consists of 15 residues. The V and J ends lost 7 bases and 0 bases, in that order; junction bases with no gene match: 6. In nucleotides, the CDR3 is TGTGCCAGCACCTACAGGGGATACTCTGGAAACACCATATATTTT. This sequence encodes CASTYRGYSGNTIYF.

This chain joins TRBV9 and TRBJ2-3; D is ambiguous. CDR1 and CDR2 (germline): SGDLS, YYNGEE. The ends were cut back, 1 base at V and 2 bases at J, with 5 bases in the middle. This CDR3 contains 13 residues. The CDR3: CASSVTVTDTQYF. As DNA, the CDR3 is TGTGCCAGCAGCGTAACAGTCACAGATACGCAGTATTTT.

J is TRBJ1-2 and V is TRBV6-1; 7 bases fit TRBD1. The CDR3 spans 13 residues. V shed 5 bases and J 8 bases; nucleotides not matched to a gene: 8. Germline-derived CDR1 and CDR2 are MNHNS and SASEGT. DNA for the CDR3: TGTGCCAGCAGTATGAGGGACAGAGGAGGCTACACCTTC. This encodes CASSMRDRGGYTF.

Here the CDR3 DNA reads TGTGCCAGCAGTTTAAGGGTACAGGGGGGCGAGCAGTACGTC. It is translated as CASSLRVQGGEQYV. V usage is TRBV28 and J usage is TRBJ2-7; 8 bases align to TRBD1. The CDR3 covers 14 residues. V dropped 2 bases and J dropped 6; count of bases not matched to a gene: 6. The germline V gene has CDR1 MDHEN and CDR2 SYDVKM.

About this clone itself: A read error may produce the germline difference seen at one junction end. The same CDR3 is also encoded by other DNA sequences in this sample. The V and J genes are TRBV29-1 and TRBJ2-3; D may be TRBD2 (6 bases). Germline loops: CDR1 SQVTM, CDR2 ANQGSEA. The CDR3 sequence is 14 residues long. The CDR3 region has the DNA TGCAGCGTTGAATGGGACTCTAGCACAGATACGCAATATTTT. This sequence encodes CSVEWDSSTDTQYF.

V is TRBV6-5 and J is TRBJ2-7; 12 positions match TRBD2. CDR3 length: 16 amino acids. From germline, CDR1 is MNHEY and CDR2 SVGAGI. J gave up 1 base and V 2 bases, and 3 bases lay outside the gene matches. The CDR3 DNA follows: TGTGCCAGCAGTTACGGACTAGCGGGGAGTTCCTACGAGCAGTACTTC. Translated: CASSYGLAGSSYEQYF.

The rearrangement joins TRBV9 to TRBJ2-2, with a tentative D call TRBD1 (5 bases). V lost 3 bases, J lost 5 bases, and 29 bases lay in between. Germline loops: CDR1 SGDLS, CDR2 YYNGEE. The CDR3 extends over 20 amino acids. The chain's CDR3 is CASSDPRVPLTASETGELFF. CDR3 sequence (DNA): TGTGCCAGCAGCGACCCCAGGGTCCCTCTAACGGCCTCGGAGACCGGGGAGCTGTTTTTT.

This rearrangement joins TRBV11-2 to TRBJ1-2; no definite D call. CDR3 size: 15 residues. CDR1 is SGHAT, CDR2 FQNNGV, per germline. With 3 bases removed from V and 4 bases from J, the gap between germline ends came to 15 bases. CDR3 sequence reads: CASSFMSSGSYGYTF. The CDR3 DNA sequence: TGTGCCAGCAGCTTTATGAGTTCGGGGAGCTATGGCTACACCTTC.

J is TRBJ2-4 and V is TRBV27, with a weak D call TRBD1 (6 bases). V lost 10 bases to trimming and J lost 6 bases, with 16 bases between them. The CDR3 spans 13 residues. Germline V gene lookup returns CDR1 MNHEY and CDR2 SMNVEV (reference sequence). In DNA form, the CDR3 reads TGTGCCACCGCTAACACACAGGGAAACATTCAGTACTTC. This encodes CATANTQGNIQYF.

V gene TRBV27 combines with J gene TRBJ2-7; 7 bases fit TRBD1. From germline, CDR1 is MNHEY and CDR2 SMNVEV (reference sequence). The ends lost 0 bases at V and 4 bases at J; junction bases unmatched: 6. CDR3 length: 15 amino acids. The CDR3 coding sequence is TGTGCCAGCAGTTTATCCGGGACAGTTTCGTACGAGCAGTACGTC. Protein product: CASSLSGTVSYEQYV.

The V call is TRBV5-4, the J call TRBJ2-7, with a weak D call TRBD1 (5 bases). The CDR3 sequence is 13 residues long. The germline CDR1 and CDR2 sequences are SGHNT and YYREEE (reference sequence). V lost 2 bases and J lost 5, with 11 bases in between. The CDR3 coding sequence is TGTGCCAGCAGCTTCGGCAGGGTGGACGAGCAGTACTTC. This codes for CASSFGRVDEQYF.

The chain recombines TRBV27 with TRBJ1-1; TRBD1 is a possible D gene (5 bases). Germline V gene data show CDR1 as MNHEY and CDR2 as SMNVEV (reference sequence). Deletions cut 3 bases from V and 3 bases from J, with 17 bases between. The CDR3 sequence is 16 residues long. The CDR3, as DNA: TGTGCCAGCAGTTTTTTGGGGGGGGTGATAGACACTGAAGCTTTCTTT. Its translation is CASSFLGGVIDTEAFF.

The DNA for the CDR3 is TGTGCCAGTAGTACCGAGAACAGGGATTTAACTGGAAACACCATATATTTT. Protein sequence: CASSTENRDLTGNTIYF. The gene calls are TRBV19 and TRBJ1-3; D might be TRBD1 (6 bases). Germline assignment: CDR1 LNHDA and CDR2 SQIVND (reference sequence). This CDR3 is 17 amino acids long. Trimming removed 4 bases from V and 2 bases from J, with 18 bases in between.

The J gene is TRBJ1-4, the V gene TRBV7-6; maybe TRBD1 (5 bases). Germline V gene sequence: CDR1 SGHVS, CDR2 FNYEAQ. The ends were cut back, 5 bases at V and 2 bases at J, with 9 bases in the middle. The CDR3 extends over 14 amino acids. Here the CDR3 DNA reads TGTGCCAGCAGCCCGACAGAGACTAATGAAAAACTGTTTTTT. It translates to CASSPTETNEKLFF.

The J gene is TRBJ2-3, the V gene TRBV4-3, with TRBD1 as a possible D gene (5 bases). V was clipped by 4 bases and J by 0 bases, with 11 bases between them. The CDR3 loop spans 15 amino acids. Germline lookup yields CDR1 LGHNA and CDR2 YSLEER. The CDR3 region has the DNA TGCGCCAGCAGCCCAAGGCAGGGAAGCACAGATACGCAGTATTTT. It translates to CASSPRQGSTDTQYF.

J is TRBJ2-5 and V is TRBV5-4, with D uncertain. This CDR3 is built from 14 residues. With 0 bases removed from V and 3 bases from J, the gap between germline ends came to 9 bases. Germline assignment: CDR1 SGHNT and CDR2 YYREEE (reference sequence). The CDR3 nucleotides read TGTGCCAGCAGCTTGGAGTTTGCGGAAGAGACCCAGTACTTC. Translation gives CASSLEFAEETQYF.

This clone occurred once. CDR3: CASRPTGRNEQFF. CDR3 nucleotide sequence: TGTGCCTCACGGCCCACAGGAAGGAATGAGCAGTTCTTC. The chain joins TRBV5-4 to TRBJ2-1; possible D gene TRBD1, 5 bases. The V and J ends lost 10 bases and 7 bases respectively, with 18 bases between them. The CDR3 sequence is 13 residues long. Germline-derived CDR1 and CDR2 are SGHNT and YYREEE (reference sequence).

The chain links TRBV19 to TRBJ1-5; 7 nucleotides agree with TRBD1. The V gene's germline CDR1 is LNHDA and CDR2 SQIVND (reference sequence). The CDR3 runs 15 residues. V lost 1 base to trimming and J lost 4 bases; unmatched junction nucleotides: 4. The CDR3 DNA follows: TGTGCCAGTAGTATAGTGGGGGGACAGAATCAGCCCCAGCATTTT. Amino acids: CASSIVGGQNQPQHF. The variable domain in full, with the rest retrieved from reference TRBV19 and TRBJ1-5, is DGGITQSPKYLFRKEGQNVTLSCEQNLNHDAMYWYRQDPGQGLRLIYYSQIVNDFQKGDIAEGYSVSREKKESFPLTVTSAQKNPTAFYLCASSIVGGQNQPQHFGDGTRLSIL.

This chain links TRBV10-3 with TRBJ1-5; perhaps TRBD1 as D (6 bases). Germline values: CDR1 ENHRY, CDR2 SYGVKD. This CDR3 spans 15 amino acids. Trimming took 0 bases from V and 7 from J, leaving 13 bases between them. The DNA of the CDR3 is TGTGCCATCAGTGAGTCGGGGGGGCTGGGGCAGCCCCAGCATTTT. Translating it yields CAISESGGLGQPQHF.

The chain links TRBV27 to TRBJ2-3; weak D call: TRBD2 (7 bases). V lost 3 bases and J lost 5, with 12 bases in between. The germline V gene has CDR1 MNHEY and CDR2 SMNVEV (reference sequence). This CDR3 is 14 amino acids long. The CDR3 loop is CASSLGGGRDTQYF. The DNA of the CDR3 is TGTGCCAGCAGTTTGGGGGGGGGCCGAGATACGCAGTATTTT.

The V call is TRBV2, the J call TRBJ1-4; a weak D match, TRBD1 (6 bases). Germline lookup yields CDR1 SNHLY and CDR2 FYNNEI. The V end was cut by 6 bases, the J end by 5 bases, with 10 bases between. CDR3 length: 13 residues. CDR3 bases: TGTGCCAGCAGCGGGACACGCAATGAAAAACTGTTTTTT. This translates into CASSGTRNEKLFF.

The CDR3 nucleotides read TGTGCCAGCAGCGCCTCGGGGGGCAATCAGCCCCAGCATTTT. It specifies CASSASGGNQPQHF. The rearrangement joins TRBV11-2 to TRBJ1-5; a weak D match, TRBD1 (5 bases). The CDR3 is made up of 14 amino acids. Germline V gene sequence: CDR1 SGHAT, CDR2 FQNNGV. The V end lost 5 bases, the J end lost 2 bases, and 10 bases lay between the germline ends.

This chain connects TRBV6-5 to TRBJ2-1; TRBD1 matches at 8 bases. V was pared by 6 bases and J by 4 bases, with 2 bases of the junction left unmatched. Germline V gene sequence: CDR1 MNHEY, CDR2 SVGAGI. The CDR3 spans 13 residues. The CDR3 region is CASSDRGYNEQFF. The CDR3, as DNA: TGTGCCAGCAGCGACAGGGGATACAATGAGCAGTTCTTC.

The rearrangement uses TRBV6-4 and TRBJ1-2; 7 bases map to TRBD1. After removal of 1 base from V and 3 bases from J, the junction contained 8 bases not matched to a gene. CDR1 and CDR2 from the germline V gene are MRHNA and SNTAGT. The CDR3 runs 16 residues. The CDR3 protein is CASSDFRQGWHYGYTF. The CDR3 nucleotides are TGTGCCAGCAGTGACTTCCGACAGGGTTGGCACTATGGCTACACCTTC.

The genes are TRBV28 and TRBJ1-6, with TRBD1 identical over 8 bases. The CDR3 spans 15 residues. The germline gives CDR1 MDHEN, CDR2 SYDVKM. V trimming: 3 bases; J trimming: 9 bases; junction bases outside the gene matches: 7. CDR3 in DNA: TGTGCCAGCAGTTTCCGGACAGGGAGAAGTTCACCCCTCCACTTT. Translation gives CASSFRTGRSSPLHF.

The chain employs TRBV5-4 and TRBJ2-5; D might be TRBD2 (7 bases). The CDR3 spans 14 residues. Germline-derived CDR1 and CDR2 are SGHNT and YYREEE (reference sequence). The V gene lost 4 bases and the J gene lost 0 bases, with 10 bases spanning the gap. CDR3 residues: CASSRGGYQETQYF. CDR3 nucleotides: TGTGCCAGCAGCAGGGGGGGGTACCAAGAGACCCAGTACTTC.

The chain is built from TRBV4-1 and TRBJ2-5; 13 bases are a match to TRBD2. The DNA matches TRBJ2-7 better at its end, which makes the J call doubtful. This CDR3 has 17 amino acids. Germline CDR1 MGHRA, CDR2 YSYEKL. The CDR3 is CASSFRLAGGESYEQYF. As DNA, the CDR3 is TGCGCCAGCAGCTTCAGACTAGCGGGGGGTGAGTCCTACGAGCAGTACTTC.